One and the same sample provided the 19 T cell receptor beta chains below, sequenced in a study of blood T cell repertoires in COVID-19. Profiled with immunoSEQ multiplex PCR; TCRdb holds only in-frame clones, not every one. The sample consists of about 130,000 clones, 85% of them appearing once. Sequenced material: peripheral blood. The source of these receptors is a woman older than 75 with acute or convalescent COVID-19.

The CDR3 DNA reads as TGTGCCAGCTCACTGTCCATTAGGGCGGGGGACTATGGCTACACCTTC. It codes for CASSLSIRAGDYGYTF. This rearrangement joins TRBV18 to TRBJ1-2; possible D gene TRBD1, 5 bases. The germline V gene has CDR1 KGHSH and CDR2 LQKENI. This CDR3 comprises 16 residues. V was trimmed by 4 bases and J by 3 bases, leaving 18 bases between them.

This clone was seen just once. This rearrangement joins TRBV5-8 to TRBJ1-4; TRBD1 aligns across 9 bases. This CDR3 has 16 amino acids. Germline values: CDR1 SGHTS, CDR2 YDEGEE. V lost 5 bases to trimming and J lost 4 bases; unmatched junction nucleotides: 9. CDR3 loop: CASSIFSGQGNEKLFF. The CDR3 nucleotides are TGTGCCAGCAGTATTTTTTCGGGACAGGGTAATGAAAAACTGTTTTTT.

Concerning this clone itself: The same CDR3 is also encoded by other DNA sequences in this sample. The CDR3 is CSASSGQGATGELFF. The CDR3 DNA is TGCAGTGCTAGTTCCGGACAGGGGGCAACCGGGGAGCTGTTTTTT. The genes are TRBV20-1 and TRBJ2-2; TRBD1 agrees at 11 bases. Germline loops: CDR1 DFQATT, CDR2 SNEGSKA (reference sequence). J was trimmed by 5 bases and V by 3 bases; bases with no gene match: 5. This CDR3 is 15 amino acids long.

The V and J genes are TRBV6-5 and TRBJ1-1, with 7 nucleotides matching TRBD1. The CDR3 has 14 residues. With V trimmed by 7 bases and J by 5 bases, 10 bases remained unmatched. Germline loops: CDR1 MNHEY, CDR2 SVGAGI. CDR3 sequence: CASTGITGATEAFF. The CDR3 DNA sequence: TGTGCCAGCACCGGAATAACAGGGGCAACTGAAGCTTTCTTT.

The rearrangement uses TRBV5-1 and TRBJ1-3; D ambiguous. The CDR3 runs 16 residues. CDR1 and CDR2 (germline): SGHRS, YFSETQ. Trimming took off 0 bases at V and 3 bases at J, with 13 bases between the two ends. In DNA, the CDR3 is TGCGCCAGCAGCTTGGACACCAGCGGTGGTGGAAACACCATATATTTT. This gives the protein CASSLDTSGGGNTIYF.

V usage is TRBV6-1 and J usage is TRBJ1-5; D is uncertain. The length of the CDR3 is 11 residues. Between the trimmed V and J ends, which lost 5 bases and 11 bases, there was a span of 10 bases. Germline CDR1 MNHNS, CDR2 SASEGT. The CDR3 DNA reads TGTGCCAGCAGTCACCGAGGTGCCCAGCATTTT. Its protein is CASSHRGAQHF.

This clone was picked up a small number of times. The chain combines TRBV10-3 with TRBJ1-2; 7 bases are shared with TRBD1. This CDR3 is built from 11 residues. V lost 10 bases, J lost 3 bases, and 2 bases stayed unmatched. Germline CDR1 is ENHRY and CDR2 is SYGVKD. The CDR3 sequence is CATGTDYGYTF. The CDR3 nucleotides are TGTGCCACAGGGACAGACTATGGCTACACCTTC.

The chain recombines TRBV19 with TRBJ1-2; D is unresolved. The CDR3 is 13 amino acids. The V gene's germline CDR1 is LNHDA and CDR2 SQIVND (reference sequence). V was pared by 6 bases and J by 4 bases, with 12 bases between. Here the CDR3 DNA reads TGTGCCAGTAGGGGCACAGTGCCCTATGGCTACACCTTC. Amino acids: CASRGTVPYGYTF.

The V gene is TRBV28, the J gene TRBJ1-6; D not certain. Germline CDR1 reads MDHEN; CDR2 reads SYDVKM. The CDR3 sequence is 14 residues long. Between the trimmed V and J ends, which lost 5 bases and 4 bases, there was a span of 9 bases. The CDR3 DNA follows: TGTGCCAGCAGTATACCACATTATAATTCACCCCTCCACTTT. Its translation: CASSIPHYNSPLHF.

As regards this clone: Other DNA variants within this sample encode the same CDR3. V is TRBV7-9 and J is TRBJ1-6, with TRBD1 matching over 9 bases. This CDR3 is 15 amino acids long. After removal of 1 base from V and 7 bases from J, the junction contained 2 bases not matched to a gene. Looked up from germline, CDR1 is SEHNR and CDR2 is FQNEAQ (reference sequence). This CDR3 is CASSLGQGGNSPLHF. CDR3 DNA: TGTGCCAGCAGCTTAGGACAGGGGGGGAATTCACCCCTCCACTTT.

CDR3 bases: TGTGCCAGCAGCTTAGCAGGGAGGGGATCTGGAAACACCATATATTTT. Translated, it gives CASSLAGRGSGNTIYF. This chain connects TRBV11-2 to TRBJ1-3; tentatively, D is TRBD1 (5 bases). The CDR3 runs 16 residues. Germline CDR1 reads SGHAT; CDR2 reads FQNNGV. Trimming removed 1 base at V and 1 base at J, with 11 bases between.

This chain connects TRBV5-1 to TRBJ2-1, with TRBD2 matching 8 bases. Germline CDR1 SGHRS, CDR2 YFSETQ. The CDR3 covers 17 residues. After removal of 4 bases from V and 0 bases from J, the junction contained 9 bases not matched to a gene. The CDR3: CASSPGSAGGSYNEQFF. The CDR3 nucleotides read TGCGCCAGCAGCCCCGGCTCCGCGGGGGGCTCCTACAATGAGCAGTTCTTC.

This chain links TRBV10-1 with TRBJ2-7; weak D call: TRBD1 (6 bases). V dropped 3 bases and J dropped 2 bases, with 17 bases sitting between them. Germline values: CDR1 WNHNN, CDR2 SYGVQD (reference sequence). This CDR3 is 16 amino acids long. The CDR3 here is CASSESPQGTPYEQYV. CDR3 in DNA: TGCGCCAGCAGTGAATCCCCCCAGGGGACACCCTACGAGCAGTACGTC.

This clone has more than one count but fewer than ten. V and J are TRBV19 and TRBJ1-3, with D hard to call. This CDR3 contains 15 residues. Trimming took off 3 bases at V and 4 bases at J, with 13 bases between the two ends. CDR1 and CDR2 from the germline V gene are LNHDA and SQIVND (reference sequence). Written as DNA, the CDR3 is TGTGCCAGTAGTATTCCCCCCCGGAGGGGAAACACCATATATTTT. This encodes CASSIPPRRGNTIYF. The variable domain in full, with the rest retrieved from reference TRBV19 and TRBJ1-3, is DGGITQSPKYLFRKEGQNVTLSCEQNLNHDAMYWYRQDPGQGLRLIYYSQIVNDFQKGDIAEGYSVSREKKESFPLTVTSAQKNPTAFYLCASSIPPRRGNTIYFGEGSWLTVV.

This chain connects TRBV5-1 to TRBJ1-1; 8 bases are shared with TRBD1. Germline CDR1 reads SGHRS; CDR2 reads YFSETQ. This CDR3 is built from 15 residues. V shed 3 bases, J shed 0 bases, and the junction held 4 bases outside the gene matches. CDR3 in DNA: TGCGCCAGCAGCTCTCCGACAGGGGTGAACACTGAAGCTTTCTTT. Protein sequence: CASSSPTGVNTEAFF.

This clone was seen a handful of times. The genes are TRBV3-1 (or the pseudogene TRBV3-2) and TRBJ1-3, with D unresolved. CDR1 LGHDT and CDR2 YNNKEL come from the germline V gene (reference sequence). This CDR3 region has 15 residues. Trimming took 1 base from V and 4 from J, leaving 11 bases between them. CDR3 region: CASSQGAARGNTIYF. The DNA for the CDR3 is TGTGCCAGCAGCCAAGGGGCAGCCCGGGGAAACACCATATATTTT.

The J gene is TRBJ2-3, the V gene TRBV11-2; D possibly corresponds to TRBD1 (5 bases). The germline V and J ends were trimmed by 5 bases and 3 bases, with 15 bases remaining between them. Germline V lookup: CDR1 SGHAT, CDR2 FQNNGV. The CDR3 consists of 15 residues. The CDR3 sequence: CASSRYRKGTDTQYF. The DNA of the CDR3 is TGTGCCAGCAGCCGTTACCGGAAGGGGACAGATACGCAGTATTTT.

V and J are TRBV29-1 and TRBJ2-1; 9 nucleotides match TRBD1. Per the germline V gene, CDR1 is SQVTM and CDR2 is ANQGSEA. The CDR3 totals 16 residues. The junction had 11 bases not matched to a gene; V was cut back by 4 bases and J by 4 bases. The DNA for the CDR3 is TGCAGCGTTGTTCAAGGACAGGGGAAAGGGTACAATGAGCAGTTCTTC. This gives the protein CSVVQGQGKGYNEQFF.

For this clone: The sample has other DNA sequences that encode this CDR3 too. The J gene is TRBJ2-1, the V gene TRBV5-1; 7 nucleotides align to TRBD1. Germline V gene lookup returns CDR1 SGHRS and CDR2 YFSETQ. J gave up 0 bases and V 2 bases, and 2 bases lay outside the gene matches. The CDR3 is 15 amino acids. In DNA, the CDR3 is TGCGCCAGCAGCTTACAGGGGAGCTCCTACAATGAGCAGTTCTTC. Translation gives CASSLQGSSYNEQFF.